Shown below are 21 T cell receptor beta chains from a single sample sequenced in a study of blood T cell repertoires in COVID-19. Sequencing was performed with immunoSEQ multiplex PCR; in TCRdb, only in-frame clones are kept and a portion is missing. The sample consists of fewer than 90,000 clones, 88% of them appearing once. The sequenced material came from peripheral blood. These receptor sequences come from a human donor in a cohort sampled during active COVID-19.

The chain employs TRBV10-1 and TRBJ2-3; TRBD2 aligns across 11 bases. V gave up 5 bases and J gave up 4 bases; unmatched junction bases: 8. The CDR3 is 16 residues long. Germline V CDR1 and CDR2: WNHNN, SYGVQD (reference sequence). Written as DNA, the CDR3 is TGCGCCAGCAGTCCGGCTAGCGGGAGGATGTCAGATACGCAGTATTTT. Residues: CASSPASGRMSDTQYF.

This rearrangement joins TRBV20-1 to TRBJ1-2, with D maybe TRBD1 (5 bases). V was trimmed by 5 bases and J by 5 bases, leaving 9 bases between them. This CDR3 is 11 amino acids long. CDR1 and CDR2 from the germline V gene are DFQATT and SNEGSKA (reference sequence). The CDR3 protein is CSAQRGYGYTF. CDR3 DNA sequence: TGCAGTGCTCAAAGGGGTTATGGCTACACCTTC.

The chain links TRBV5-6 to TRBJ1-2, with 8 bases fitting TRBD1. The V and J ends lost 6 bases and 7 bases, in that order; junction bases with no gene match: 14. The germline CDR1 and CDR2 sequences are SGHDT and YYEEEE. The CDR3 spans 15 residues. The CDR3 region is CASIYTPGGAVGYTF. For the CDR3, the DNA is TGTGCCAGCATCTACACCCCAGGGGGCGCGGTTGGCTACACCTTC.

The chain carries TRBV27 and TRBJ2-3, with 12 bases identical to TRBD1. The CDR3 runs 13 residues. Germline V lookup: CDR1 MNHEY, CDR2 SMNVEV (reference sequence). V lost 8 bases and J lost 4; bases outside the gene matches: 1. The CDR3 is CASWDRGPDTQYF. CDR3 sequence (DNA): TGTGCCAGCTGGGACAGGGGGCCAGATACGCAGTATTTT.

The chain employs TRBV6-5 and TRBJ1-1; D is uncertain. V shed 7 bases and J shed 5 bases, with 20 bases lying between them. CDR3 length equals 15 residues. The germline V gene has CDR1 MNHEY and CDR2 SVGAGI. The chain's CDR3 is CASTQGGMARTEAFF. The CDR3 DNA follows: TGTGCCAGCACCCAAGGAGGGATGGCAAGGACTGAAGCTTTCTTT.

The rearrangement uses TRBV4-1 and TRBJ2-1; 8 nucleotides align to TRBD2. J was trimmed by 3 bases and V by 0 bases; bases with no gene match: 4. The CDR3 sequence is 16 residues long. Germline CDR1 and CDR2: MGHRA and YSYEKL. CDR3 in DNA: TGCGCCAGCAGCCAAGATTTACTAGCGGACTACAATGAGCAGTTCTTC. It is translated as CASSQDLLADYNEQFF.

The chain recombines TRBV6-6 with TRBJ2-1; D is perhaps TRBD1 (5 bases). The CDR3 loop spans 13 amino acids. CDR1 is MNHNY, CDR2 SVGAGI, per germline (reference sequence). Trimming cost V 8 bases and J 4 bases, with 12 bases left between them. The CDR3 loop is CASFSQGYNEQFF. DNA of the CDR3: TGTGCCAGCTTTTCTCAGGGTTACAATGAGCAGTTCTTC.

The chain has TRBV6-5 and TRBJ1-1; no clear D. The CDR3 loop spans 13 amino acids. Germline values: CDR1 MNHEY, CDR2 SVGAGI. V gave up 10 bases and J gave up 0 bases, with 12 bases separating them. CDR3 region: CATHRGMNTEAFF. In nucleotides, the CDR3 is TGTGCCACCCACAGAGGGATGAACACTGAAGCTTTCTTT.

This clone appeared a single time. The CDR3 reads CASSLGTGLGETQYF. DNA for the CDR3: TGTGCCAGCAGCTTGGGGACAGGGCTGGGTGAGACCCAGTACTTC. V gene TRBV5-8 combines with J gene TRBJ2-5; TRBD1 aligns across 8 bases. V was pared by 0 bases and J by 5 bases, with 6 bases of the junction left unmatched. Germline assignment: CDR1 SGHTS and CDR2 YDEGEE. This CDR3 has 15 amino acids. Combining the CDR3 with reference TRBV5-8 and TRBJ2-5 gives the whole variable domain EAGVTQSPTHLIKTRGQQATLRCSPISGHTSVYWYQQALGLGLQFLLWYDEGEERNRGNFPPRFSGRQFPNYSSELNVNALELEDSALYLCASSLGTGLGETQYFGPGTRLLVL.

The rearrangement links TRBV27 to TRBJ2-1; 8 nucleotides match TRBD2. Germline assignment: CDR1 MNHEY and CDR2 SMNVEV (reference sequence). The V gene end was trimmed by 5 bases and the J gene end by 9 bases; junction bases not matched to a gene: 12. The CDR3 length is 15 residues. CDR3 protein: CASSPAGTRGPEQFF. As DNA, the CDR3 is TGTGCCAGCAGTCCCGCCGGGACTAGAGGCCCTGAGCAGTTCTTC.

The chain couples TRBV7-9 to TRBJ2-1, with a possible D match to TRBD1 (6 bases). Germline lookup yields CDR1 SEHNR and CDR2 FQNEAQ (reference sequence). CDR3 length: 16 residues. Between the trimmed V and J ends, which lost 5 bases and 3 bases, there was a span of 17 bases. The CDR3 region has the DNA TGTGCCAGCAGCCGCACAGGGATCGGCCGCTACAATGAGCAGTTCTTC. Residues: CASSRTGIGRYNEQFF.

This chain connects TRBV28 to TRBJ2-4; D perhaps matches TRBD1 (5 bases). The CDR3 has 13 amino acids. Looked up from germline, CDR1 is MDHEN and CDR2 is SYDVKM. Trimming shortened V by 2 bases and J by 6 bases, and 8 bases separated the two germline ends. The chain's CDR3 is CASSLLDRNIQYF. DNA for the CDR3: TGTGCCAGCAGTTTACTCGACAGAAACATTCAGTACTTC. Full variable domain (remainder filled in from reference TRBV28 and TRBJ2-4): DVKVTQSSRYLVKRTGEKVFLECVQDMDHENMFWYRQDPGLGLRLIYFSYDVKMKEKGDIPEGYSVSREKKERFSLILESASTNQTSMYLCASSLLDRNIQYFGAGTRLSVL.

V usage is TRBV9 and J usage is TRBJ2-3, with D unclear. Looked up from germline, CDR1 is SGDLS and CDR2 is YYNGEE. Trimming removed 0 bases at V and 3 bases at J, with 5 bases between. CDR3 size: 13 residues. The CDR3 region is CASSVALTDTQYF. In DNA form, the CDR3 reads TGTGCCAGCAGCGTAGCTCTGACAGATACGCAGTATTTT.

The chain carries TRBV9 and TRBJ2-1; D is perhaps TRBD1 (6 bases). The CDR3 loop spans 15 amino acids. The germline V gene encodes CDR1 SGDLS and CDR2 YYNGEE. With 0 bases removed from V and 4 bases from J, the gap between germline ends came to 11 bases. The CDR3 DNA is TGTGCCAGCAGCGTAGGGGTCGGACAGTACAATGAGCAGTTCTTC. Residues: CASSVGVGQYNEQFF. The variable domain in full, with the rest retrieved from reference TRBV9 and TRBJ2-1, is DSGVTQTPKHLITATGQRVTLRCSPRSGDLSVYWYQQSLDQGLQFLIQYYNGEERAKGNILERFSAQQFPDLHSELNLSSLELGDSALYFCASSVGVGQYNEQFFGPGTRLTVL.

The J gene is TRBJ1-6, the V gene TRBV5-4, with 7 positions matching TRBD1. V lost 3 bases and J lost 1; bases outside the gene matches: 10. There are 18 residues in the CDR3. The germline V gene has CDR1 SGHNT and CDR2 YYREEE (reference sequence). The CDR3 DNA reads TGTGCCAGCAGCTCAGCAACGACAGGGAAGTCCTATAATTCACCCCTCCACTTT. Its translation is CASSSATTGKSYNSPLHF. The full variable domain, completed using reference TRBV5-4 and TRBJ1-6, is ETGVTQSPTHLIKTRGQQVTLRCSSQSGHNTVSWYQQALGQGPQFIFQYYREEENGRGNFPPRFSGLQFPNYSSELNVNALELDDSALYLCASSSATTGKSYNSPLHFGNGTRLTVT.

The rearrangement links TRBV10-3 to TRBJ2-1; 7 bases agree with TRBD2. CDR1 is ENHRY and CDR2 is SYGVKD in the germline V gene. The CDR3 sequence is 15 residues long. After removal of 4 bases from V and 5 bases from J, the junction contained 8 bases not matched to a gene. In DNA form, the CDR3 reads TGTGCCATCAGTGTTACAAATGGGGGGGACAATGAGCAGTTCTTC. Protein product: CAISVTNGGDNEQFF.

This chain connects TRBV16 to TRBJ2-1; D is uncertain. Germline CDR1 is KGHSY and CDR2 is FQNENV. The CDR3 has 14 amino acids. The V end lost 5 bases, the J end lost 0 bases, and 8 bases lay between the germline ends. CDR3 amino acids: CASSWQISYNEQFF. As DNA, the CDR3 is TGTGCCAGCAGCTGGCAAATCTCCTACAATGAGCAGTTCTTC. Supplemented by reference TRBV16 and TRBJ2-1, the full variable domain reads GEEVAQTPKHLVRGEGQKAKLYCAPIKGHSYVFWYQQVLKNEFKFLISFQNENVFDETGMPKERFSAKCLPNSPCSLEIQATKLEDSAVYFCASSWQISYNEQFFGPGTRLTVL.

This sequence joins TRBV5-6 and TRBJ2-5, with D uncertain. Per the germline V gene, CDR1 is SGHDT and CDR2 is YYEEEE. V was shortened by 5 bases and J by 4 bases, with 6 bases between the two germline ends. This CDR3 spans 11 amino acids. CDR3 in amino acids: CASSSGETQYF. CDR3 DNA: TGTGCCAGCAGTTCGGGAGAGACCCAGTACTTC.

This clone has only a few counts. The chain combines TRBV3-1 (or the pseudogene TRBV3-2) with TRBJ2-7; 8 nucleotides agree with TRBD2. With V trimmed by 4 bases and J by 4 bases, 6 bases remained unmatched. CDR3 length equals 14 residues. Germline-derived CDR1 and CDR2 are LGHDT and YNNKEL (reference sequence). The CDR3: CASSLTSGEYEQYF. The CDR3, as DNA: TGTGCCAGCAGCCTAACTAGCGGAGAATACGAGCAGTACTTC.

The chain carries TRBV7-9 and TRBJ2-7; D might be TRBD1 (6 bases). V was shortened by 1 base and J by 0 bases, with 7 bases between the two germline ends. The CDR3 length is 14 residues. Germline V CDR1 and CDR2: SEHNR, FQNEAQ (reference sequence). DNA of the CDR3: TGTGCCAGCAGCTTAGGGGACAACTCCTACGAGCAGTACGTC. Translated, it gives CASSLGDNSYEQYV.

The V and J genes are TRBV28 and TRBJ2-1; maybe TRBD2 (6 bases). Germline V gives CDR1 MDHEN, CDR2 SYDVKM. V was pared by 1 base and J by 3 bases, with 7 bases between. The CDR3 sequence is 14 residues long. CDR3 coding DNA: TGTGCCAGCAGTTTATCCGGGGGCTACAATGAGCAGTTCTTC. Translating it yields CASSLSGGYNEQFF.